The 21 T cell receptor beta chains listed next were all sequenced from one sample in a study of Tregs in tolerant kidney transplant recipients. Clones were read by immunoSEQ multiplex PCR, and TCRdb kept only the in-frame ones, dropping some. Of about 69,000 clones listed, around nine tenths were seen once; the top ten hold about 0.37%. This specimen was CD4+ T cells from blood, taken before the transplant. The source of these receptors is a human donor who received a combined kidney and bone marrow transplant.

This rearrangement joins TRBV5-1 to TRBJ2-1, with 8 bases that match TRBD1. The J segment lost 5 bases and the V segment lost 4 bases, leaving 11 bases of the junction unmatched. This CDR3 spans 16 amino acids. Germline CDR1 reads SGHRS; CDR2 reads YFSETQ. CDR3 coding DNA: TGCGCCAGCAGCAACCTCGACAGGGGAAGCGACAATGAGCAGTTCTTC. Translation gives CASSNLDRGSDNEQFF.

The chain uses TRBV6-1 and TRBJ1-1; D ambiguous. CDR1 is MNHNS and CDR2 is SASEGT in the germline V gene. V lost 2 bases, J lost 11 bases, and 15 bases lay in between. The CDR3 spans 13 residues. CDR3 sequence: CASSENRVETAFF. The CDR3 nucleotides are TGTGCCAGCAGTGAAAATAGAGTGGAGACGGCTTTCTTT.

V is TRBV15 and J is TRBJ2-7; possibly TRBD2 for D (5 bases). Trimming cost V 0 bases and J 4 bases, with 10 bases left between them. The germline V gene encodes CDR1 LNHNV and CDR2 YYDKDF (reference sequence). This CDR3 is 14 amino acids long. This CDR3 reads CATSRDLGEYEQYF. CDR3 DNA sequence: TGTGCCACCAGCAGAGATCTGGGAGAATACGAGCAGTACTTC.

This rearrangement joins TRBV21-1 to TRBJ1-2; TRBD1 is taken as the D call from the table, unchecked against the DNA. TRBV21-1 is a listed pseudogene. This CDR3 is built from 15 residues. CDR3 nucleotide sequence: TGTGCCAGCAGCAAGGGGACAGGGGCTAACTATGGCTACACCTTC. Protein sequence: CASSKGTGANYGYTF.

This chain links TRBV27 with TRBJ1-5; D perhaps matches TRBD1 (5 bases). The CDR3 consists of 12 residues. V was clipped by 5 bases and J by 7 bases, with 9 bases between them. From germline, CDR1 is MNHEY and CDR2 SMNVEV (reference sequence). The CDR3 here is CASSRWGQPQHF. Written as DNA, the CDR3 is TGTGCCAGCAGTCGGTGGGGCCAGCCCCAGCATTTT.

This clone was counted between two and nine times. The chain combines TRBV5-4 with TRBJ2-6; 14 bases align to TRBD2. V gave up 4 bases and J gave up 1 base; unmatched junction bases: 10. CDR1 and CDR2 (germline): SGHNT, YYREEE (reference sequence). This CDR3 is 20 amino acids long. CDR3: CASSNPRGLAGESGANVLTF. The CDR3 DNA sequence: TGTGCCAGCAGCAACCCTCGGGGACTAGCGGGAGAATCTGGGGCCAACGTCCTGACTTTC.

The chain links TRBV27 to TRBJ1-4; TRBD1 aligns across 10 bases. The germline gives CDR1 MNHEY, CDR2 SMNVEV (reference sequence). The CDR3 is 16 amino acids. V shed 4 bases and J 2 bases; nucleotides not matched to a gene: 4. DNA for the CDR3: TGTGCCAGCAGTTCCGGGACAGGGGCCACTAATGAAAAACTGTTTTTT. Its protein product is CASSSGTGATNEKLFF.

This clone was counted a single time. The chain joins TRBV6-5 to TRBJ2-2; D gene ambiguous. Germline V CDR1 and CDR2: MNHEY, SVGAGI. The CDR3 has 16 amino acids. V was shortened by 0 bases and J by 0 bases, with 8 bases between the two germline ends. CDR3 sequence: CASSYSSVSNTGELFF. DNA of the CDR3: TGTGCCAGCAGTTACTCGAGCGTTTCGAACACCGGGGAGCTGTTTTTT.

This chain joins TRBV7-9 and TRBJ2-1; D perhaps matches TRBD2 (6 bases). Trimming pared 4 bases from V and 0 bases from J, leaving 7 bases between. The CDR3 runs 14 residues. Germline values: CDR1 SEHNR, CDR2 FQNEAQ (reference sequence). The CDR3 loop reads CASSSGSSYNEQFF. The CDR3 DNA follows: TGTGCCAGCAGCTCCGGGAGCTCCTACAATGAGCAGTTCTTC.

V and J are TRBV6-6 and TRBJ1-5, with 8 bases matching TRBD1. V shed 7 bases, J shed 8 bases, and the junction held 16 bases outside the gene matches. The germline V gene encodes CDR1 MNHNY and CDR2 SVGAGI (reference sequence). This CDR3 has 16 residues. Here the CDR3 reads CASTPTRPGGLEPQHF. The CDR3 region has the DNA TGTGCCAGCACCCCCACCCGGCCAGGGGGCCTGGAGCCCCAGCATTTT.

V usage is TRBV7-2 and J usage is TRBJ2-7; D remains ambiguous. CDR1 SGHTA and CDR2 FQGNSA come from the germline V gene. The CDR3 runs 14 residues. V lost 1 base and J 2 bases, leaving 9 bases between the germline ends. DNA of the CDR3: TGTGCCAGCAGCTTAGGACAATCTCCCTACGAGCAGTACTTC. Translating gives CASSLGQSPYEQYF.

The chain joins TRBV25-1 to TRBJ1-4; no clear D gene. This CDR3 comprises 13 residues. Per germline, CDR1 MGHDK and CDR2 SYGVNS. The V end lost 5 bases, the J end lost 5 bases, and 9 bases lay between the germline ends. CDR3: CASSQERNEKLFF. The CDR3 nucleotides read TGTGCCAGCAGTCAGGAACGAAATGAAAAACTGTTTTTT.

Only one count was recorded for this clone. The chain joins TRBV28 to TRBJ1-2, with a weak D call TRBD1 (6 bases). The CDR3 length is 14 residues. CDR1 is MDHEN and CDR2 is SYDVKM in the germline V gene. V dropped 5 bases and J dropped 8 bases, with 18 bases sitting between them. The CDR3 DNA reads TGTGCCAGCAGTCTGATGGACAGTATCTCCGGCTACACCTTC. Translation gives CASSLMDSISGYTF.

This sequence joins TRBV28 and TRBJ2-7, with TRBD2 matching over 10 bases. V was pared by 8 bases and J by 2 bases, with 6 bases of the junction left unmatched. The length of the CDR3 is 14 residues. Germline lookup yields CDR1 MDHEN and CDR2 SYDVKM. The DNA for the CDR3 is TGTGCCAGCTACACTAGCGGGGAAACCTACGAGCAGTACTTC. Translating it yields CASYTSGETYEQYF.

V usage is TRBV25-1 and J usage is TRBJ2-7; 8 nucleotides match TRBD1. The CDR3 consists of 13 residues. Trimming took 6 bases from V and 3 from J; bases not matched to a gene: 4. Germline CDR1 reads MGHDK; CDR2 reads SYGVNS. The CDR3 sequence is CASRPTGVYEQYF. CDR3 in DNA: TGTGCCAGCAGACCGACAGGGGTCTACGAGCAGTACTTC.

The V call is TRBV28, the J call TRBJ1-5; D perhaps matches TRBD1 (6 bases). CDR3 length equals 15 residues. Deletions cut 7 bases from V and 4 bases from J, with 17 bases between. CDR1 is MDHEN, CDR2 SYDVKM, per germline. The CDR3 sequence is CASKLGHRGNQPQHF. The CDR3 DNA follows: TGTGCCAGCAAACTGGGACACCGAGGGAATCAGCCCCAGCATTTT.

The CDR3 DNA follows: TGTGCCAGCAGCTTGGAGCGGGAGCCATACGAGCAGTACTTC. Protein sequence: CASSLEREPYEQYF. The V gene is TRBV5-4, the J gene TRBJ2-7; TRBD2 agrees at 8 bases. The CDR3 has 14 amino acids. V lost 0 bases to trimming and J lost 4 bases; unmatched junction nucleotides: 3. Germline values: CDR1 SGHNT, CDR2 YYREEE (reference sequence). The full variable domain, with the rest looked up from reference TRBV5-4 and TRBJ2-7, is ETGVTQSPTHLIKTRGQQVTLRCSSQSGHNTVSWYQQALGQGPQFIFQYYREEENGRGNFPPRFSGLQFPNYSSELNVNALELDDSALYLCASSLEREPYEQYFGPGTRLTVT.

The chain employs TRBV5-1 and TRBJ2-3, with D perhaps matching TRBD2 (5 bases). The CDR3 length is 16 residues. V was trimmed by 0 bases and J by 2 bases, leaving 13 bases between them. The V gene's germline CDR1 is SGHRS and CDR2 YFSETQ. In DNA, the CDR3 is TGCGCCAGCAGCTTGGAAGGTCGGGGAGCCACAGATACGCAGTATTTT. Translating it yields CASSLEGRGATDTQYF.

The chain is built from TRBV19 and TRBJ2-5; D perhaps matches TRBD1 (6 bases). Between the trimmed V and J ends, which lost 4 bases and 5 bases, there was a span of 17 bases. This CDR3 region has 15 residues. From germline, CDR1 is LNHDA and CDR2 SQIVND (reference sequence). CDR3 amino acids: CASSKRWQGMETQYF. CDR3 in DNA: TGTGCCAGTAGTAAAAGGTGGCAGGGGATGGAGACCCAGTACTTC. Full variable domain (rest looked up from reference TRBV19 and TRBJ2-5): DGGITQSPKYLFRKEGQNVTLSCEQNLNHDAMYWYRQDPGQGLRLIYYSQIVNDFQKGDIAEGYSVSREKKESFPLTVTSAQKNPTAFYLCASSKRWQGMETQYFGPGTRLLVL.

CDR3 protein: CSVAVLAGGYEQFF. In DNA, the CDR3 is TGCAGCGTTGCCGTACTAGCGGGAGGCTATGAGCAGTTCTTC. The chain is built from TRBV29-1 and TRBJ2-1; 12 positions agree with TRBD2. Germline loops: CDR1 SQVTM, CDR2 ANQGSEA. This CDR3 comprises 14 residues. V trimming: 4 bases; J trimming: 8 bases; junction bases outside the gene matches: 6.

This clone appeared a single time. The V call is TRBV28, the J call TRBJ1-2, with TRBD1 identical over 8 bases. This CDR3 has 14 residues. Germline values: CDR1 MDHEN, CDR2 SYDVKM. V trimming: 6 bases; J trimming: 5 bases; junction bases outside the gene matches: 8. The CDR3 is CASSPGQETYGYTF. CDR3 sequence (DNA): TGTGCCAGCAGCCCGGGACAGGAAACGTATGGCTACACCTTC.